One and the same sample provided the 2 T cell receptor beta chains below, sequenced in a study of blood T cell repertoires in COVID-19. Assay used: immunoSEQ multiplex PCR; TCRdb lists only in-frame clones, some missing. The sample has approximately 210,000 clones, 70% to 90% seen once. Sequences were obtained from peripheral blood. The receptors originated from a woman in her forties or fifties with active or convalescent COVID-19.

V gene TRBV5-1 combines with J gene TRBJ2-3; tentative D call: TRBD1 (6 bases). This CDR3 contains 16 residues. Trimming took off 4 bases at V and 0 bases at J, with 15 bases between the two ends. Germline CDR1 is SGHRS and CDR2 is YFSETQ. CDR3 residues: CASSRMDSPSTDTQYF. As DNA, the CDR3 is TGCGCCAGCAGCCGGATGGACAGTCCTAGCACAGATACGCAGTATTTT.

The rearrangement uses TRBV6-1 and TRBJ1-5; D possibly corresponds to TRBD1 (6 bases). Germline V gene lookup returns CDR1 MNHNS and CDR2 SASEGT. Trimming removed 3 bases from V and 4 bases from J, with 19 bases in between. There are 17 residues in the CDR3. Written as DNA, the CDR3 is TGTGCCAGCAGTGACCCCGGGCGGGGGGGCGCAAATCAGCCCCAGCATTTT. Its protein is CASSDPGRGGANQPQHF.